This T cell receptor beta chain derives from a study of T-cell reconstitution after alpha-beta-depleted transplantation in children. The germline V and J ends were trimmed by 5 bases and 1 base, with 8 bases remaining between them. CDR3 length equals 13 residues. Germline lookup yields CDR1 SEHNR and CDR2 FQNEAQ (reference sequence). Molecular barcoding with unique molecular identifiers was used for the TCRbeta library. TCRdb re-analysed the PCR reads in MiXCR, keeping a single row per CDR3 protein. This table holds some 400,000 distinct CDR3 sequences, 20% found once. This clonotype has more than one count but fewer than ten.

This sequence originates from a human donor who donated a stem cell graft to a child with acute myeloid leukemia. The genes are TRBV7-9 and TRBJ2-5, with D tentatively TRBD1 (6 bases). Sequencing used PBMCs from the stem cell graft donor, obtained from the stem cell graft. CDR3 region: CASSRDTQETQYF. As DNA, the CDR3 is TGTGCCAGCAGCCGGGACACCCAAGAGACCCAGTACTTC.